A single sample is the source of the 15 T cell receptor beta chains below, sequenced in a study of T cells in Graves' hyperthyroidism and ophthalmopathy. The source material, RNA transcripts, was used to amplify TCR beta CDR3 regions. The HTBI primer set drove a first-round RT-PCR of the TCR CDR3. TCRdb called the multiplex PCR reads again in MiXCR, with one record for every CDR3 protein. The repertoire holds 450,000 to 600,000 distinct CDR3 sequences, with 14% as singletons. The sample comprised blood. Receptors originate from a woman aged 40 to 50 with Graves' hyperthyroidism.

This clonotype was observed at least ten times. This chain connects TRBV5-1 to TRBJ2-7, with D maybe TRBD2 (6 bases). This CDR3 region has 14 residues. Trimming left V 1 base short and J 3 bases short, with 11 bases between. Germline values: CDR1 SGHRS, CDR2 YFSETQ. The CDR3 DNA reads TGCGCCAGCAGCTTGATCGGGGGAAACTACGAGCAGTACTTC. Translating gives CASSLIGGNYEQYF.

Notes on this clonotype: This may be a read error, as it is one base from a much larger clone. The rearrangement joins TRBV27 to TRBJ2-1; 7 bases match TRBD2. Germline loops: CDR1 MNHEY, CDR2 SMNVEV (reference sequence). The CDR3 is 15 residues long. V shed 3 bases and J 8 bases; nucleotides not matched to a gene: 10. This CDR3 reads CASSFGAGRVYEQFF. CDR3 sequence (DNA): TGTGCCAGCAGTTTCGGAGCGGGAAGGGTTTATGAGCAGTTCTTC.

This clonotype was detected many times. V gene TRBV6-1 combines with J gene TRBJ1-1; D not resolved. The CDR3 is 14 amino acids. CDR1 and CDR2 (germline): MNHNS, SASEGT. Trimming took 5 bases from V and 1 from J, leaving 11 bases between them. This chain's CDR3 is CASSYKGTNTEAFF. The DNA for the CDR3 is TGTGCCAGCAGTTACAAGGGTACGAACACTGAAGCTTTCTTT.

This clonotype came up many times. V is TRBV28 and J is TRBJ2-5, with 7 nucleotides matching TRBD1. The CDR3 has 12 residues. V shed 6 bases and J 3 bases; nucleotides not matched to a gene: 1. Germline lookup yields CDR1 MDHEN and CDR2 SYDVKM. The CDR3 DNA follows: TGTGCCAGCAGGGGACAGAAAGAGACCCAGTACTTC. Amino acids: CASRGQKETQYF.

The chain has TRBV28 and TRBJ2-7; weak D call: TRBD1 (5 bases). V was clipped by 6 bases and J by 0 bases, with 9 bases between them. This CDR3 is built from 13 residues. Germline CDR1 reads MDHEN; CDR2 reads SYDVKM. The CDR3 DNA is TGTGCCAGCAGGGGGCTTAGCTCCTACGAGCAGTACTTC. Translation: CASRGLSSYEQYF.

This clonotype appeared many times. This rearrangement joins TRBV6-1 to TRBJ2-1; maybe TRBD2 (6 bases). The germline V gene encodes CDR1 MNHNS and CDR2 SASEGT. The CDR3 extends over 17 amino acids. V shed 3 bases and J shed 0 bases, with 15 bases lying between them. CDR3 loop: CASSDMGRGSSYNEQFF. For the CDR3, the DNA is TGTGCCAGCAGTGATATGGGGCGGGGAAGCTCCTACAATGAGCAGTTCTTC.

This clonotype was detected ten times or more. As DNA, the CDR3 is TGTGCCATCAGTAAACAGGGGAACACAGATACGCAGTATTTT. Translation: CAISKQGNTDTQYF. The chain joins TRBV10-3 to TRBJ2-3, with 7 bases that match TRBD1. With 5 bases clipped from V and 2 bases from J, the junction kept 4 bases outside the gene matches. CDR1 and CDR2 from the germline V gene are ENHRY and SYGVKD. The CDR3 covers 14 residues.

There are a few counts of this clonotype. The chain has TRBV19 and TRBJ2-1; 7 bases agree with TRBD2. Germline CDR1 and CDR2: LNHDA and SQIVND (reference sequence). With 1 base clipped from V and 6 bases from J, the junction kept 3 bases outside the gene matches. This CDR3 is built from 14 residues. CDR3 bases: TGTGCCAGTAGTATAGGCGGGAGAGCCAATGAGCAGTTCTTC. Translated: CASSIGGRANEQFF.

This clonotype was found a few times. V usage is TRBV5-1 and J usage is TRBJ2-7; D perhaps matches TRBD1 (7 bases). This CDR3 is built from 16 residues. V lost 1 base, J lost 2 bases, and 16 bases lay in between. Germline V gene lookup returns CDR1 SGHRS and CDR2 YFSETQ. The CDR3 reads CASSLSRGVGAYEQYF. DNA for the CDR3: TGCGCCAGCAGCTTGTCCAGGGGGGTAGGGGCCTACGAGCAGTACTTC.

This clonotype was counted only a few times. The junction departs from the called germline gene at one end, perhaps through a read error. The chain has TRBV6-1 and TRBJ2-7; 9 bases map to TRBD1. Germline CDR1 MNHNS, CDR2 SASEGT. The CDR3 is 15 residues long. The CDR3 DNA reads TGTGTCAGCAGTTCCGGGACAGGGTCATACTACGAGCAGTACTTC. Its translation: CVSSSGTGSYYEQYF.

The sample holds many counts of this clonotype. The V gene is TRBV28, the J gene TRBJ1-5, with TRBD1 matching 9 bases. There are 16 residues in the CDR3. Germline CDR1 MDHEN, CDR2 SYDVKM. V trimming: 6 bases; J trimming: 1 base; junction bases outside the gene matches: 7. CDR3 nucleotide sequence: TGTGCCAGCAGCAGAGGGGGGACAGGGAGCAATCAGCCCCAGCATTTT. Protein product: CASSRGGTGSNQPQHF. Based on the CDR3 plus reference TRBV28 and TRBJ1-5, the full variable domain is DVKVTQSSRYLVKRTGEKVFLECVQDMDHENMFWYRQDPGLGLRLIYFSYDVKMKEKGDIPEGYSVSREKKERFSLILESASTNQTSMYLCASSRGGTGSNQPQHFGDGTRLSIL.

This clonotype showed up just a few times. V gene TRBV6-1 combines with J gene TRBJ2-7, with 14 bases matching TRBD2. The CDR3 runs 16 residues. Germline CDR1 reads MNHNS; CDR2 reads SASEGT. J gave up 2 bases and V 5 bases, and 5 bases lay outside the gene matches. In DNA, the CDR3 is TGTGCCAGCAGTTCGGGACTAGCGGGAGATCCCTACGAGCAGTACTTC. Encoded protein: CASSSGLAGDPYEQYF.

This clonotype was picked up many times. DNA of the CDR3: TGTGCCAGCAGACGCTCCAATGAGCAGTTCTTC. The encoded protein is CASRRSNEQFF. The rearrangement uses TRBV2 and TRBJ2-1; D unclear. Trimming pared 6 bases from V and 6 bases from J, leaving 6 bases between. The CDR3 has 11 amino acids. Looked up from germline, CDR1 is SNHLY and CDR2 is FYNNEI.

The chain carries TRBV4-1 and TRBJ2-7, with a tentative D call TRBD1 (6 bases). The CDR3 spans 15 residues. Trimming took 0 bases from V and 6 from J, leaving 15 bases between them. Germline CDR1 reads MGHRA; CDR2 reads YSYEKL. CDR3 protein: CASSQDFGQGSEQYF. In DNA form, the CDR3 reads TGCGCCAGCAGCCAAGATTTCGGGCAGGGGAGCGAGCAGTACTTC.

This sequence joins TRBV7-9 and TRBJ2-7; D is unresolved. CDR1 is SEHNR, CDR2 FQNEAQ, per germline (reference sequence). V dropped 5 bases and J dropped 2 bases, with 10 bases sitting between them. The CDR3 sequence is 13 residues long. The CDR3 nucleotides read TGTGCCAGCAGCACATACAAGACCTACGAGCAGTACTTC. It specifies CASSTYKTYEQYF.